These T cell receptor beta chains were read from a single sample in a study of Ad26.COV2.S vaccination and SARS-CoV-2 variants. Measured with immunoSEQ multiplex PCR; TCRdb has only the in-frame clones, and not every one. The data contain roughly 450,000 clones, 90% of them singletons. The material was peripheral blood, obtained in a trial of Ad26.COV2.S vaccine versus placebo. These receptors all stem from a person between 18 and 65 years old who received the Ad26.COV2.S COVID-19 vaccine or a placebo. Both conserved end residues are part of each CDR3. Fields, in order: V gene, J gene, clone size, D gene, CDR3 protein, CDR3 DNA. The D gene is left open where the match is weak. Size tells how often a clone was seen (once, few, many) or the class of an expanded clone, and some rows leave it out.

v_gene: TRBV5-4; j_gene: TRBJ2-3; abundance: -; d_gene: TRBD2; CDR3aa: CASSLGLALDTQYF; CDR3nt: TGTGCCAGCAGCTTAGGACTAGCGCTCGATACGCAGTATTTT
v_gene: TRBV28; j_gene: TRBJ2-7; abundance: -; d_gene: -; CDR3aa: CASSSGPRSYEQYF; CDR3nt: TGTGCCAGCAGCTCCGGGCCCCGATCCTACGAGCAGTACTTC
v_gene: TRBV9; j_gene: TRBJ2-2; abundance: -; d_gene: -; CDR3aa: CASSVGVAQNTGELFF; CDR3nt: TGTGCCAGCAGCGTAGGGGTAGCACAGAACACCGGGGAGCTGTTTTTT
v_gene: TRBV7-8; j_gene: TRBJ2-2; abundance: -; d_gene: TRBD1; CDR3aa: CASREIRTGNTGELFF; CDR3nt: TGTGCCAGCAGGGAGATAAGGACAGGGAACACCGGGGAGCTGTTTTTT
v_gene: TRBV6-6; j_gene: TRBJ2-5; abundance: -; d_gene: -; CDR3aa: CASTPGVDVETQYF; CDR3nt: TGTGCCAGCACCCCCGGAGTGGACGTGGAGACCCAGTACTTC
v_gene: TRBV7-8; j_gene: TRBJ2-7; abundance: once; d_gene: TRBD1; CDR3aa: CASSARSRVTGTTYEQYF; CDR3nt: TGTGCCAGCAGCGCCCGATCGAGGGTGACAGGGACCACCTACGAGCAGTACTTC
v_gene: TRBV27; j_gene: TRBJ2-1; abundance: -; d_gene: -; CDR3aa: CASSLSSGRARLSSYNEQFF; CDR3nt: TGTGCCAGCAGTTTATCTTCGGGGCGGGCCAGACTAAGCTCCTACAATGAGCAGTTCTTC
v_gene: TRBV4-2; j_gene: TRBJ1-1; abundance: once; d_gene: -; CDR3aa: CASSQEAANTEAFF; CDR3nt: TGTGCCAGCAGCCAAGAGGCGGCGAACACTGAAGCTTTCTTT
v_gene: TRBV4-3; j_gene: TRBJ1-4; abundance: -; d_gene: -; CDR3aa: CASSQDRGNLRELFF; CDR3nt: TGCGCCAGCAGCCAAGATCGGGGGAATTTGCGTGAACTGTTTTTT
v_gene: TRBV10-3; j_gene: TRBJ2-3; abundance: -; d_gene: -; CDR3aa: CAIRRLGTDTQYF; CDR3nt: TGTGCCATCAGACGACTAGGCACAGATACGCAGTATTTT
v_gene: TRBV5-1; j_gene: TRBJ2-1; abundance: once; d_gene: TRBD2; CDR3aa: CASSSSGRVSYNEQFF; CDR3nt: TGCGCCAGCAGCTCAAGCGGGAGGGTCTCCTACAATGAGCAGTTCTTC
v_gene: TRBV21-1; j_gene: TRBJ2-7; abundance: once; d_gene: -; CDR3aa: CASGGREDRYEQYF; CDR3nt: TGTGCCAGCGGGGGCAGGGAAGATAGGTACGAGCAGTACTTC
v_gene: TRBV4-3; j_gene: TRBJ2-7; abundance: -; d_gene: -; CDR3aa: CASSQGVEGYEQYF; CDR3nt: TGCGCCAGCAGCCAAGGAGTAGAGGGGTACGAGCAGTACTTC
v_gene: TRBV11-2; j_gene: TRBJ2-2; abundance: -; d_gene: -; CDR3aa: CASSLVTGELFF; CDR3nt: TGTGCCAGCAGCTTAGTTACCGGGGAGCTGTTTTTT
v_gene: TRBV6-2/TRBV6-3; j_gene: TRBJ2-1; abundance: -; d_gene: -; CDR3aa: CASSYGAENEQFF; CDR3nt: TGTGCCAGCAGTTACGGGGCTGAGAATGAGCAGTTCTTC
v_gene: TRBV13; j_gene: TRBJ1-1; abundance: many; d_gene: -; CDR3aa: CASSSTLNTEAFF; CDR3nt: TGTGCCAGCAGCTCGACACTGAACACTGAAGCTTTCTTT
v_gene: TRBV2; j_gene: TRBJ1-2; abundance: -; d_gene: -; CDR3aa: CASSERSYGYTF; CDR3nt: TGTGCCAGCAGTGAAAGGAGCTATGGCTACACCTTC
v_gene: TRBV19; j_gene: TRBJ1-5; abundance: -; d_gene: -; CDR3aa: CASTTGVKSNQPQHF; CDR3nt: TGTGCCAGTACAACGGGGGTTAAGAGCAATCAGCCCCAGCATTTT
v_gene: TRBV19; j_gene: TRBJ2-1; abundance: -; d_gene: TRBD2; CDR3aa: CASSTPSGSNEQFF; CDR3nt: TGTGCCAGTAGTACCCCTAGCGGGAGTAATGAGCAGTTCTTC
v_gene: TRBV6-2/TRBV6-3; j_gene: TRBJ2-7; abundance: -; d_gene: -; CDR3aa: CASSYIFGPTDEQYF; CDR3nt: TGTGCCAGCAGTTACATCTTTGGACCTACCGACGAGCAGTACTTC
v_gene: TRBV7-3; j_gene: TRBJ2-3; abundance: -; d_gene: -; CDR3aa: CASSSRGGTDTQYF; CDR3nt: TGTGCCAGCAGCTCCCGCGGGGGCACAGATACGCAGTATTTT
v_gene: TRBV19; j_gene: TRBJ1-5; abundance: once; d_gene: -; CDR3aa: CASSSVSNQPQHF; CDR3nt: TGTGCCAGTAGTTCGGTTAGCAATCAGCCCCAGCATTTT
v_gene: TRBV5-1; j_gene: TRBJ1-3; abundance: -; d_gene: -; CDR3aa: CASSPLGGAGNTIYF; CDR3nt: TGCGCCAGCAGCCCCCTCGGAGGGGCCGGAAACACCATATATTTT
v_gene: TRBV6-1; j_gene: TRBJ1-1; abundance: -; d_gene: -; CDR3aa: CASRQNEAFF; CDR3nt: TGTGCCAGCAGACAGAATGAAGCTTTCTTT
v_gene: TRBV12-3/TRBV12-4; j_gene: TRBJ1-2; abundance: -; d_gene: -; CDR3aa: CASSLGQSYGYTF; CDR3nt: TGTGCCAGCAGTTTAGGGCAGTCGTATGGCTACACCTTC
v_gene: TRBV5-5; j_gene: TRBJ1-6; abundance: once; d_gene: -; CDR3aa: CASSLEPPDYNSPLHF; CDR3nt: TGTGCCAGCAGCTTGGAGCCCCCAGACTATAATTCACCCCTCCACTTT
v_gene: TRBV27; j_gene: TRBJ2-7; abundance: -; d_gene: -; CDR3aa: CASRGGGGAYEQYF; CDR3nt: TGTGCCAGCAGGGGGGGAGGGGGTGCATACGAGCAGTACTTC
v_gene: TRBV29-1; j_gene: TRBJ1-1; abundance: -; d_gene: -; CDR3aa: CSALGLVGNTEAFF; CDR3nt: TGCAGCGCCTTGGGGCTCGTGGGGAACACTGAAGCTTTCTTT
v_gene: TRBV19; j_gene: TRBJ2-1; abundance: few; d_gene: TRBD1; CDR3aa: CASSIGDRGMEQFF; CDR3nt: TGTGCCAGTAGTATAGGGGACAGGGGGATGGAGCAGTTCTTC
v_gene: TRBV30; j_gene: TRBJ2-1; abundance: -; d_gene: TRBD2; CDR3aa: CASSGTSGIGSYNEQFF; CDR3nt: TGTGCCTCATCCGGGACTAGCGGGATCGGGTCCTACAATGAGCAGTTCTTC
v_gene: TRBV19; j_gene: TRBJ1-1; abundance: -; d_gene: -; CDR3aa: CASILGFGTEAFF; CDR3nt: TGTGCCAGTATCCTGGGGTTTGGGACTGAAGCTTTCTTT
v_gene: TRBV4-1; j_gene: TRBJ2-3; abundance: -; d_gene: TRBD2; CDR3aa: CASSQMTSGTDTQYF; CDR3nt: TGCGCCAGCAGCCAGATGACTAGCGGCACAGATACGCAGTATTTT
v_gene: TRBV28; j_gene: TRBJ2-3; abundance: -; d_gene: -; CDR3aa: CASTTKFGGSTDTQYF; CDR3nt: TGTGCCAGCACAACCAAATTTGGGGGGAGCACAGATACGCAGTATTTT
v_gene: TRBV7-8; j_gene: TRBJ1-1; abundance: once; d_gene: TRBD1; CDR3aa: CASRRTGNTEAFF; CDR3nt: TGTGCCAGCAGAAGGACAGGAAACACTGAAGCTTTCTTT
v_gene: TRBV12-3/TRBV12-4; j_gene: TRBJ2-7; abundance: -; d_gene: TRBD1; CDR3aa: CASSSTGPYEQYF; CDR3nt: TGTGCCAGCAGTTCGACAGGGCCATACGAGCAGTACTTC
v_gene: TRBV28; j_gene: TRBJ2-4; abundance: -; d_gene: -; CDR3aa: CASGQGGPQDSNIQYF; CDR3nt: TGTGCCAGCGGCCAGGGTGGTCCACAAGACAGCAACATTCAGTACTTC
v_gene: TRBV19; j_gene: TRBJ1-2; abundance: -; d_gene: TRBD1; CDR3aa: CASSIVQGAANYGYTF; CDR3nt: TGTGCCAGTAGTATCGTACAGGGGGCAGCTAACTATGGCTACACCTTC
v_gene: TRBV9; j_gene: TRBJ2-6; abundance: -; d_gene: -; CDR3aa: CASSVASGGRSGANVLTF; CDR3nt: TGTGCCAGCAGCGTAGCTTCCGGGGGGCGGTCTGGGGCCAACGTCCTGACTTTC
v_gene: TRBV7-9; j_gene: TRBJ2-5; abundance: -; d_gene: -; CDR3aa: CASSRLGRQETQYF; CDR3nt: TGTGCCAGCAGCCGTCTAGGGCGACAAGAGACCCAGTACTTC
v_gene: TRBV3-1/TRBV3-2; j_gene: TRBJ2-7; abundance: few; d_gene: -; CDR3aa: CASSPRDGFYEQYF; CDR3nt: TGTGCCAGCAGCCCGCGGGACGGATTCTACGAGCAGTACTTC
v_gene: TRBV7-9; j_gene: TRBJ1-1; abundance: -; d_gene: TRBD1; CDR3aa: CASSRQGNTEAFF; CDR3nt: TGTGCCAGCAGCCGACAGGGTAACACTGAAGCTTTCTTT
v_gene: TRBV10-3; j_gene: TRBJ2-4; abundance: -; d_gene: TRBD2; CDR3aa: CAIRDPGLAGNIQYF; CDR3nt: TGTGCCATCAGGGATCCGGGACTAGCGGGAAACATTCAGTACTTC
v_gene: TRBV6-5; j_gene: TRBJ2-3; abundance: -; d_gene: TRBD2; CDR3aa: CASRRSGRTDTQYF; CDR3nt: TGTGCCAGCAGACGAAGCGGGAGAACAGATACGCAGTATTTT
v_gene: TRBV2; j_gene: TRBJ2-7; abundance: -; d_gene: -; CDR3aa: CASSKGDFSYEQYF; CDR3nt: TGTGCCAGCTCCAAGGGAGACTTCTCCTACGAGCAGTACTTC
v_gene: TRBV6-4; j_gene: TRBJ1-3; abundance: -; d_gene: -; CDR3aa: CASRLTYRARSGNTIYF; CDR3nt: TGTGCCAGCAGACTAACCTACAGGGCCCGCTCTGGAAACACCATATATTTT
v_gene: TRBV19; j_gene: TRBJ2-1; abundance: -; d_gene: -; CDR3aa: CASRSRAGSSYNEQFF; CDR3nt: TGTGCCAGTAGAAGTCGAGCGGGTAGCTCCTACAATGAGCAGTTCTTC